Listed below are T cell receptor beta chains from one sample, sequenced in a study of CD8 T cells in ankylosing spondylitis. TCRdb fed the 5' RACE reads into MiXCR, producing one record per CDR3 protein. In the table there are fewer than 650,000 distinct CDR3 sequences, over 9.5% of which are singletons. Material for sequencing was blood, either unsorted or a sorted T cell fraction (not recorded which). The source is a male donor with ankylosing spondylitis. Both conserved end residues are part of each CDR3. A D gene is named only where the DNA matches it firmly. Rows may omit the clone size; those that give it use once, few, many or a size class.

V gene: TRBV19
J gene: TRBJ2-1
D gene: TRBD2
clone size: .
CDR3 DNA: TGTGCCAGTAGTATAACCGCTAGCGGGGGGGATGAGCAGTTCTTC
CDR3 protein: CASSITASGGDEQFF

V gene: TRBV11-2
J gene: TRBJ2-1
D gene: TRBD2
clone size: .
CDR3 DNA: TGTGCCAGCAGCTTTTCTCTAGCGGGAGGAAAGGTCCTCAATGAGCAGTTCTTC
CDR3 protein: CASSFSLAGGKVLNEQFF

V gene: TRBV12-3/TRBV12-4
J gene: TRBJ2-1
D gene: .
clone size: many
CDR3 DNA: TGTGCCAGCGGAGTACTGTCCTACAATGAGCAGTTCTTC
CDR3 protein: CASGVLSYNEQFF

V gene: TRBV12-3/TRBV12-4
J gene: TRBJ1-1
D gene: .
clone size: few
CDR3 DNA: TGTGCCAAGACACCCCCAAGAGGGACTGAAGCTTTCTTT
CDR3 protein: CAKTPPRGTEAFF

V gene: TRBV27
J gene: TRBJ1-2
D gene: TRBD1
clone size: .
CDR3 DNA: TGTGCCAGCAGCCTGACAGGGAGGGGCTACACCTTC
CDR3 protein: CASSLTGRGYTF

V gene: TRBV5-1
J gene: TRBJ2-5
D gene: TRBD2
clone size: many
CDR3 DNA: TGCGCCAGCAGTAGCGGGACATTGCAAGAGACCCAGTACTTC
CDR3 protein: CASSSGTLQETQYF

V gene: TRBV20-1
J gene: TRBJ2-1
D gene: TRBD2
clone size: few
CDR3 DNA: TGCAGTGCTAGAGGGGGGGTAGCGGGGCGCTCCTACAATGAGCAGTTCTTC
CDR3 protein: CSARGGVAGRSYNEQFF

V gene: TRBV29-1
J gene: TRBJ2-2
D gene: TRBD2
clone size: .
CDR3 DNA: TGCAGCGTTGGAGGACTAGCGGCGAACACCGGGGAGCTGTTTTTT
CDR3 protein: CSVGGLAANTGELFF

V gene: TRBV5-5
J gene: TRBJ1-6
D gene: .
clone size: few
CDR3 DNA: TGTGCCAGCAGCAGTAGCCGTACTAATTCACCCCTCCACTTT
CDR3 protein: CASSSSRTNSPLHF

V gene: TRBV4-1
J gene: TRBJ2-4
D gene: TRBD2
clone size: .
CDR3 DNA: TGCGCCAGCAGCTCCAGCGGGAGTACGGCCAAAAACATTCAGTACTTC
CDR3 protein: CASSSSGSTAKNIQYF

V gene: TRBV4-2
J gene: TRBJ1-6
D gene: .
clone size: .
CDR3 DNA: TGTGCCAGCAGCCAAAAGCTCCCTTCACCCCTCCACTTT
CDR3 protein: CASSQKLPSPLHF

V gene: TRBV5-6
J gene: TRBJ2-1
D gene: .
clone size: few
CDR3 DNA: TGTGCCAGCATAGGCGGGCCCAGCTCCTACAATGAGCAGTTCTTC
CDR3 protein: CASIGGPSSYNEQFF

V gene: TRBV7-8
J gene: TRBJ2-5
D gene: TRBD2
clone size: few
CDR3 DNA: TGTGCCAGCAGCTTTGCTAGCGGGAGAGGTGGGGGAGAGACCCAGTACTTC
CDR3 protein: CASSFASGRGGGETQYF

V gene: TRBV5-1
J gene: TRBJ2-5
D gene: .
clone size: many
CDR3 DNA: TGCGCCAGCAGCTTGGGGCAGGAAGAGACCCAGTACTTC
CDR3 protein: CASSLGQEETQYF

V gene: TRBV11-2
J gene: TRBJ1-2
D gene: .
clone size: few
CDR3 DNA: TGTGCCAGCAGCTTCAGCAGGGAGGATGGCTACACCTTC
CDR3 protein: CASSFSREDGYTF

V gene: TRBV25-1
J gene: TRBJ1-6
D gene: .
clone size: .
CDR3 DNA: TGTGCCAGCAGTGTGGGCGTCAGTCCCCGCTCACCCCTCCACTTT
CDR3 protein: CASSVGVSPRSPLHF

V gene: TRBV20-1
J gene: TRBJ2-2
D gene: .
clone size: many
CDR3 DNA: TGCAGTGCCATAAGGAGGGGGAGCACCGGGGAGCTGTTTTTT
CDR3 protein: CSAIRRGSTGELFF

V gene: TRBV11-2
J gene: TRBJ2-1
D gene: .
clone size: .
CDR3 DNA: TGTGCCAGCAGCTTAGATCTGGTTGAGCAGTTCTTC
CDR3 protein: CASSLDLVEQFF

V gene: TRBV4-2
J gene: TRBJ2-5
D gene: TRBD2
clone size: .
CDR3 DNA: TGTGCCAGCAGCCCCGGGGGAGGGGCTAGGGAGACCCAGTACTTC
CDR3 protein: CASSPGGGARETQYF

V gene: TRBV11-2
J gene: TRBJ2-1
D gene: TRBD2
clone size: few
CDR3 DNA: TGTGCCAGCAGCTTAGGCGGAGTACGGGAGGTATCAGGGAATGAGCAGTTCTTC
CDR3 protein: CASSLGGVREVSGNEQFF

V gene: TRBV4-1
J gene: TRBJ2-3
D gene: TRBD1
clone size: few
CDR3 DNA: TGCGCCAGCAGCCAAGATCAAAGGGGGCGCGGCCCCCACACAGATACGCAGTATTTT
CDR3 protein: CASSQDQRGRGPHTDTQYF

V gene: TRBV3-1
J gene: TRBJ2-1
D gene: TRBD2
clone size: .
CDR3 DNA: TGTGCCAGCAGCCAACTAGCGGGCGATGGGAATGAGCAGTTCTTC
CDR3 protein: CASSQLAGDGNEQFF

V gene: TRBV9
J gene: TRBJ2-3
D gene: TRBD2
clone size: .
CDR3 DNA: TGTGCCAGCAGCGTATTGTCTAGCGGGAGGGTAGATACGCAGTATTTT
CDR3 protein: CASSVLSSGRVDTQYF

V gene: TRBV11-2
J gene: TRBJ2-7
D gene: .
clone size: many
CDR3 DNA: TGTGCCAGCAGTTCTGGTTCCTACGAGCAGTACTTC
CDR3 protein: CASSSGSYEQYF

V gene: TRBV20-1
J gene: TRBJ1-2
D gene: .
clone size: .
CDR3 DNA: TGCAGTGCTAGAGACCTTTGGGGGGCAATCTATGGCTACACCTTC
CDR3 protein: CSARDLWGAIYGYTF

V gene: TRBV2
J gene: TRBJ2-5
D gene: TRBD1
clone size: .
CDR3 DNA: TGTGCCAGCAGAAGCAGGGGGGAGACCCAGTACTTC
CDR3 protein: CASRSRGETQYF

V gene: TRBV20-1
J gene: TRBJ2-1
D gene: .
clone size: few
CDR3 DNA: TGCAGTGAGGCCGAAGGGGTATACAATGAGCAGTTCTTC
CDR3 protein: CSEAEGVYNEQFF

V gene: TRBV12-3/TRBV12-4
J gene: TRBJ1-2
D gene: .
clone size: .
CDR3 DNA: TGTGCCAGCAGTTTAGTCGGGGGGCCTAACTATGGCTACACCTTC
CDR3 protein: CASSLVGGPNYGYTF

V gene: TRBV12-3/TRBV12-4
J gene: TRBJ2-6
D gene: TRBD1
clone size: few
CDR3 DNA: TGTGCCAGCAGTCCCTGGACAGGAACCTCTGGGGCCAACGTCCTGACTTTC
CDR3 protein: CASSPWTGTSGANVLTF

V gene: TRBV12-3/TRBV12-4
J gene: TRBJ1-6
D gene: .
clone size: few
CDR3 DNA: TGTGCCAGCAGTTCGGGGGGGTTGGATTCACCCCTCCACTTT
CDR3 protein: CASSSGGLDSPLHF

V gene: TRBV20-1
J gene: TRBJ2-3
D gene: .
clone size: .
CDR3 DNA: TGCAGTGCCGTAAGCGGGCTAGGGTCAGATACGCAGTATTTT
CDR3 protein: CSAVSGLGSDTQYF

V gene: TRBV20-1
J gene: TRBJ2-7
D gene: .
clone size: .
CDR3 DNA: TGCAGTGCTAGTGGGCAGCTTTCTTCCTACGAGCAGTACTTC
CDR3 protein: CSASGQLSSYEQYF

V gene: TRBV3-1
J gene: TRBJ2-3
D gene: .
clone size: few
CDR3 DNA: TGTGCCAGCAGCCAAAACGGGGTCACAGATACGCAGTATTTT
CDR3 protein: CASSQNGVTDTQYF

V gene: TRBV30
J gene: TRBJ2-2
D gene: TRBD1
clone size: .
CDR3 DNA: TGTGCCTGGAGTGTATACGGGACAGTGAACACCGGGGAGCTGTTTTTT
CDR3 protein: CAWSVYGTVNTGELFF

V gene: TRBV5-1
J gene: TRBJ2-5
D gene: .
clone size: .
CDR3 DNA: TGCGCCAGCAGTTGGGGGGAGACAAGAGAGACCCAGTACTTC
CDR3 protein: CASSWGETRETQYF

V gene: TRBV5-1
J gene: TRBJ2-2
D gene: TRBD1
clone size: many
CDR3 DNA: TGCGCCAGCAGCCCACGACAGGGATCGACCGGGGAGCTGTTTTTT
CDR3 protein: CASSPRQGSTGELFF

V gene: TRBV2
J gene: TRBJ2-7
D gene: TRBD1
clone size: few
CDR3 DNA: TGTGCCAGCAGTCCGGGACAGGGAACCTCCTACGAGCAGTACTTC
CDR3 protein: CASSPGQGTSYEQYF

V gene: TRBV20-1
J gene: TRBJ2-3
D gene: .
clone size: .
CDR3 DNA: TGCAGTGCTAGAGATCGGGGGACCTCTAGCACAGATACGCAGTATTTT
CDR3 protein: CSARDRGTSSTDTQYF

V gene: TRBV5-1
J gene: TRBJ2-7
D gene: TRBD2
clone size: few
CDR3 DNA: TGCGCCAGCAGCTTGATTTCTAGCGGCTCCTACGAGCAGTACTTC
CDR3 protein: CASSLISSGSYEQYF

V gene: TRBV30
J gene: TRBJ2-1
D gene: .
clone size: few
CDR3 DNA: TGTGCCTGGAGTGTACGGGGCGCCAATGAGCAGTTCTTC
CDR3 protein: CAWSVRGANEQFF

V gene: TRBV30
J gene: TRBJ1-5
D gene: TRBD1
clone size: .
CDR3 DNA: TGTGCCTGGAGTGTATGGGACAGGCCCAATCAGCCCCAGCATTTT
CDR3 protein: CAWSVWDRPNQPQHF

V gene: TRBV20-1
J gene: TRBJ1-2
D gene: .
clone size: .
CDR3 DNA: TGCAGTGCTAGAGATCCCCAGGGATATGGCTACACCTTC
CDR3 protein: CSARDPQGYGYTF

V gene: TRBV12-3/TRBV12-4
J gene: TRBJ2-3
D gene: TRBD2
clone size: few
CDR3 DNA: TGTGCCAGCAGTTCTAGCGGGAGGACAAGCACAGATACGCAGTATTTT
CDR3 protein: CASSSSGRTSTDTQYF

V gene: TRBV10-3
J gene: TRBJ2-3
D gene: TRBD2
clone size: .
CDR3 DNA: TGTGCCATCAGAAGGGAGGGCAGCACAGATACGCAGTATTTT
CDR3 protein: CAIRREGSTDTQYF

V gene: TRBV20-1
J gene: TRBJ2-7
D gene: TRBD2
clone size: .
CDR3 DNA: TGCAGTGCTAGGGGACTAGCGGGAAGATACGAGCAGTACTTC
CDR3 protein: CSARGLAGRYEQYF

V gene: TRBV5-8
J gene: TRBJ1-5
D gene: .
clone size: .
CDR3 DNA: TGTGCCAGCAGCCGAAACAGCCTGGGGTCTAATCAGCCCCAGCATTTT
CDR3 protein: CASSRNSLGSNQPQHF

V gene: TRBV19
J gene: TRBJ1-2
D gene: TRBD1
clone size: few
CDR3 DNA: TGTGCCAGTGGAAGGGGGCCGGATGGCTACACCTTC
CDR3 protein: CASGRGPDGYTF